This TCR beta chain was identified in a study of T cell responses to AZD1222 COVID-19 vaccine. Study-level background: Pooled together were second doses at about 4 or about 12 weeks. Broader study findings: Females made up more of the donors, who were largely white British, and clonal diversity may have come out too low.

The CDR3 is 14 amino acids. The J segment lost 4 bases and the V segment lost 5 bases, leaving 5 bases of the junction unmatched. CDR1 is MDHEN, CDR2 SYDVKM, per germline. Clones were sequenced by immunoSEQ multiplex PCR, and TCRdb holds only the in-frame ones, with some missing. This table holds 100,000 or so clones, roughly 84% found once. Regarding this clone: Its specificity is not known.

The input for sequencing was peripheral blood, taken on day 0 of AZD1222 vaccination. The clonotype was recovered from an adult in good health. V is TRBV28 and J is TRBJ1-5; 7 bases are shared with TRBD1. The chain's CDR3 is CASSEDRKNQPQHF. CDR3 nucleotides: TGTGCCAGCAGTGAGGACAGGAAAAATCAGCCCCAGCATTTT.